This T cell receptor beta chain was identified during a study of T cell repertoires in cytomegalovirus infection. Findings of the study overall: Summed frequency of public TCR beta families distinguished CMV carriers with the relevant HLA.

This clonotype came up a few times. Its target is unknown. CDR3 length: 18 amino acids. Trimming at V came to 6 bases and at J to 3 bases, leaving 19 bases not matched to a gene. CDR1 and CDR2 from the germline V gene are MNHEY and SVGEGT. TCRdb reprocessed the reads with MiXCR, giving one entry per CDR3 protein. The sample consists of some 800,000 distinct CDR3 sequences, about 33% of them appearing once. This chain joins TRBV6-2 or TRBV6-3 and TRBJ2-7; the match to TRBD1 covers 8 bases. This material consisted of cultured CD8+ T cells from PBMCs, taken from culture after CMV antigen stimulation. This clonotype was sampled from a human donor in good health (CMV status not recorded). Some clones in this sample may be carry-over from other donors' samples. The CDR3 here is CASSGIGQGTAENYEQYV. CDR3 nucleotide sequence: TGTGCCAGCAGCGGGATTGGACAGGGAACCGCGGAAAACTACGAGCAGTACGTC.